The clone carrying this TCR beta chain was seen many times. Its antigen is unidentified. With the read ending 3 residues before the CDR3 end, the germline J gene is used to fill in that end. Measured with immunoSEQ multiplex PCR; TCRdb has only the in-frame clones, and not every one. There are about 42,000 clones in the sample, none observed a single time. The data were taken from a study of T cell clonality in common variable immunodeficiency. The CDR3 has 15 residues. The germline V and J ends were trimmed by 3 bases and 2 bases, with 16 bases remaining between them. CDR1 is SQVTM and CDR2 is ANQGSEA in the germline V gene. The study, taken as a whole, reports: T cell subpopulation sequencing would be needed to explain CVID clonality. Reportedly, TCR beta sequences from common variable immunodeficiency showed fewer deletions and N-nucleotide insertions. Fewer TCRbeta clones were shared among CVID subjects than controls.

The sample taken for sequencing was peripheral blood mononuclear cells. The chain carries TRBV29-1 and TRBJ2-5; either TRBD1 or TRBD2 may fit D (7 bases each). The receptor comes from a person aged 18 to 75 in good health. CDR3 in amino acids: CSVDGGRGPQETQYF. Incomplete CDR3 DNA: TGCAGCGTTGATGGGGGGAGGGGGCCTCAAGAGACC. Full variable domain (missing parts from reference TRBV29-1 and TRBJ2-5): SAVISQKPSRDICQRGTSLTIQCQVDSQVTMMFWYRQQPGQSLTLIATANQGSEATYESGFVIDKFPISRPNLTFSTLTVSNMSPEDSSIYLCSVDGGRGPQETQYFGPGTRLLVL.